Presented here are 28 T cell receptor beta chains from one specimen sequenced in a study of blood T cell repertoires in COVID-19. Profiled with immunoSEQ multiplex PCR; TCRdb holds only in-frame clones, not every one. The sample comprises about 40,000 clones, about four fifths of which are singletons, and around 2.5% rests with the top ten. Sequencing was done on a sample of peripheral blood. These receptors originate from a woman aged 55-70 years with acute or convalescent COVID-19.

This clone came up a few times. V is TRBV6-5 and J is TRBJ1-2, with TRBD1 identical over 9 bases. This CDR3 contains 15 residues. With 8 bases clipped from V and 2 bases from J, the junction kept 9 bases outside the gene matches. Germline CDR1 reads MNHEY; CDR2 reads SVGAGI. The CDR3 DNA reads TGTGCCAGCTGGACAGGGGCTCTATTCAACTATGGCTACACCTTC. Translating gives CASWTGALFNYGYTF.

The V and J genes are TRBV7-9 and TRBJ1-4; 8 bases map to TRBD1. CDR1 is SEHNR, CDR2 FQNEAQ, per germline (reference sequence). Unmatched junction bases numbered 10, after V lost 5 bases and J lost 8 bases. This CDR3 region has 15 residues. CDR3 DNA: TGTGCCAGCAGCCTACTTTCCGGACAGGGAGAAAAACTGTTTTTT. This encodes CASSLLSGQGEKLFF. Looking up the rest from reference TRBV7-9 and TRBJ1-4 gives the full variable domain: DTGVSQNPRHKITKRGQNVTFRCDPISEHNRLYWYRQTLGQGPEFLTYFQNEAQLEKSRLLSDRFSAERPKGSFSTLEIQRTEQGDSAMYLCASSLLSGQGEKLFFGSGTQLSVL.

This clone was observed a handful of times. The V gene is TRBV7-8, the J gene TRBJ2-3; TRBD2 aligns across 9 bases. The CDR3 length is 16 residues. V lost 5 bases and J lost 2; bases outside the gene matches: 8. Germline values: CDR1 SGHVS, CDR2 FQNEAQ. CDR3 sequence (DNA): TGTGCCAGCAGCCCGTTGGTAGCGGGGGTCACAGATACGCAGTATTTT. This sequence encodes CASSPLVAGVTDTQYF.

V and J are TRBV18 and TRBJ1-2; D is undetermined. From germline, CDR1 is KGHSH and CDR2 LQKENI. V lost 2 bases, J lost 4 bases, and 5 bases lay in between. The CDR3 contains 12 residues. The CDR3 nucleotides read TGTGCCAGCTCACCAGAGGGCTATGGCTACACCTTC. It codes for CASSPEGYGYTF.

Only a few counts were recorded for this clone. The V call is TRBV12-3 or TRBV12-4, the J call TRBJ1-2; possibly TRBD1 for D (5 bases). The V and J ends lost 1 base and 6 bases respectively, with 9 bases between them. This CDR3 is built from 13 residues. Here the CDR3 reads CASSLGGLDGYTF. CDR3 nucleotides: TGTGCCAGCAGTTTAGGGGGCTTAGATGGCTACACCTTC.

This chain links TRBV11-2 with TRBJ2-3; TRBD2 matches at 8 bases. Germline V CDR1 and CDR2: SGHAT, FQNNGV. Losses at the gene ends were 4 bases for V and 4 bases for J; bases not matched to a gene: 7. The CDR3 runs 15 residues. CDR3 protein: CASSSPGGPSDTQYF. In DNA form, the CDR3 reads TGTGCCAGCAGCTCCCCGGGGGGGCCATCAGATACGCAGTATTTT.

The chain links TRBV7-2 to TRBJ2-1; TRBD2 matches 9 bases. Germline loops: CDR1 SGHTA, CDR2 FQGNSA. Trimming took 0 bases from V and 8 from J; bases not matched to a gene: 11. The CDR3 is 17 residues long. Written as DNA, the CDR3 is TGTGCCAGCAGCTTAGCTGGCGGGGGGGCCGTTTTCGATGAGCAGTTCTTC. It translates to CASSLAGGGAVFDEQFF.

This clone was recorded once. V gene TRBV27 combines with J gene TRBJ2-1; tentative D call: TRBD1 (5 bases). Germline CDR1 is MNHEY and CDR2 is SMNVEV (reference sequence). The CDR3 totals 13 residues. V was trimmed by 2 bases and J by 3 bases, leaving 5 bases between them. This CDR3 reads CASSLTGYNEQFF. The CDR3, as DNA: TGTGCCAGCAGTTTAACAGGCTACAATGAGCAGTTCTTC.

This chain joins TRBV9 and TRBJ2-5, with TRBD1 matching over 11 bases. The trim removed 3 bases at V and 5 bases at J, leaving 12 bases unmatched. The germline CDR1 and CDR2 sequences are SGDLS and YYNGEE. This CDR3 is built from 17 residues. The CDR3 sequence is CASSAGHGQGAVETQYF. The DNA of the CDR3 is TGTGCCAGCAGCGCAGGTCACGGACAGGGGGCTGTGGAGACCCAGTACTTC.

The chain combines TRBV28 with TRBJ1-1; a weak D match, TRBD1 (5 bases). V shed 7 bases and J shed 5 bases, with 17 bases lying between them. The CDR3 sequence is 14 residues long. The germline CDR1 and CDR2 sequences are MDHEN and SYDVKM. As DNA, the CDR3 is TGTGCCAGCAAGATGGGCACGGGGGAAACTGAAGCTTTCTTT. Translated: CASKMGTGETEAFF.

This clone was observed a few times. CDR3 loop: CASSGGQDEAFF. CDR3 in DNA: TGTGCCAGCAGTGGAGGACAGGACGAAGCTTTCTTT. This chain connects TRBV2 to TRBJ1-1; 7 bases fit TRBD1. The V and J ends lost 4 bases and 8 bases, in that order; junction bases with no gene match: 4. Looked up from germline, CDR1 is SNHLY and CDR2 is FYNNEI. The CDR3 totals 12 residues.

This CDR3 reads CAWTLGGLLHF. CDR3 nucleotides: TGTGCCTGGACGCTAGGGGGCCTCCTCCACTTT. This chain joins TRBV30 and TRBJ1-6, with 7 bases matching TRBD1. This CDR3 has 11 amino acids. Germline trimming cut 4 bases from V and 15 bases from J; bases unmatched to any gene: 6. Germline loops: CDR1 GTSNPN, CDR2 SVGIG (reference sequence).

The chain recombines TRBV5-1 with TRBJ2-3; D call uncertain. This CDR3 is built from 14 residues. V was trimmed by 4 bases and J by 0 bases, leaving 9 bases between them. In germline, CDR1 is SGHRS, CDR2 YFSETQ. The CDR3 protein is CASSVQASTDTQYF. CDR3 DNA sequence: TGCGCCAGCAGCGTACAAGCGAGCACAGATACGCAGTATTTT.

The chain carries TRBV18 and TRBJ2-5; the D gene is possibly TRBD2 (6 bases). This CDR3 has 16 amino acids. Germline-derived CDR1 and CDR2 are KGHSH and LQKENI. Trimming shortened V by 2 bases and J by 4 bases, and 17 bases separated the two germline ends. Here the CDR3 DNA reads TGTGCCAGCTCACCAAAAGGAGGGGCCCCTCGAGAGACCCAGTACTTC. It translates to CASSPKGGAPRETQYF.

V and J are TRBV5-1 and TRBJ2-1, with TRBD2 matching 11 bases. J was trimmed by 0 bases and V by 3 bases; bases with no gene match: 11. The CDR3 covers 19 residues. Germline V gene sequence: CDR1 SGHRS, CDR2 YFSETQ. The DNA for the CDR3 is TGCGCCAGCAGCTACTATACCACTAGCGGGGGCCGCTCCTACAATGAGCAGTTCTTC. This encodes CASSYYTTSGGRSYNEQFF.

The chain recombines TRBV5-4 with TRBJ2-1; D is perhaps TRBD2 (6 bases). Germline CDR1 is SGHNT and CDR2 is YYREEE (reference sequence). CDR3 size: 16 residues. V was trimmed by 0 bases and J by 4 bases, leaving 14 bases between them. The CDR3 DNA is TGTGCCAGCAGCTTGGAGACCGCGGGAACTTACAATGAGCAGTTCTTC. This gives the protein CASSLETAGTYNEQFF. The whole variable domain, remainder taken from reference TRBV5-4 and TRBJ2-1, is ETGVTQSPTHLIKTRGQQVTLRCSSQSGHNTVSWYQQALGQGPQFIFQYYREEENGRGNFPPRFSGLQFPNYSSELNVNALELDDSALYLCASSLETAGTYNEQFFGPGTRLTVL.

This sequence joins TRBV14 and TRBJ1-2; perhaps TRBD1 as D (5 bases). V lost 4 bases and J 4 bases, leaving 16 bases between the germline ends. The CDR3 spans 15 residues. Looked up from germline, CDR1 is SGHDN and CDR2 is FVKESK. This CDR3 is CASSPTAPGGYGYTF. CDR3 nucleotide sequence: TGTGCCAGCAGCCCGACAGCACCCGGTGGCTATGGCTACACCTTC. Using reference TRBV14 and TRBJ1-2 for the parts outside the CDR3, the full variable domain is EAGVTQFPSHSVIEKGQTVTLRCDPISGHDNLYWYRRVMGKEIKFLLHFVKESKQDESGMPNNRFLAERTGGTYSTLKVQPAELEDSGVYFCASSPTAPGGYGYTFGSGTRLTVV.

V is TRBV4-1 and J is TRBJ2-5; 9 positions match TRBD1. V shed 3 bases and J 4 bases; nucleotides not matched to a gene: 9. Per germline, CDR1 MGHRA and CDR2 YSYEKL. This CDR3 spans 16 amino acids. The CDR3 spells CASSQGTGIVGETQYF. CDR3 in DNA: TGCGCCAGCAGCCAGGGGACAGGGATCGTGGGAGAGACCCAGTACTTC.

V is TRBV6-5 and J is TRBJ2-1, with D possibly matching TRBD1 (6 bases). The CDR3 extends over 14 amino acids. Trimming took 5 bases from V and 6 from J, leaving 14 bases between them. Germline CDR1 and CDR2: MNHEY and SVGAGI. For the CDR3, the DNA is TGTGCCAGCAGTACATTCGGACAGTTCAATGAGCAGTTCTTC. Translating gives CASSTFGQFNEQFF.

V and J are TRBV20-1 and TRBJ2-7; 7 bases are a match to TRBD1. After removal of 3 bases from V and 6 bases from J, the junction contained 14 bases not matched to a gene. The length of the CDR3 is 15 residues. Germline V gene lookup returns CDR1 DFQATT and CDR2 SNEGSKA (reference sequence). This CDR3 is CSASGIRRQGSEQYF. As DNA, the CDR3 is TGCAGTGCTAGTGGTATTAGAAGACAGGGTAGCGAGCAGTACTTC.

The CDR3 coding sequence is TGTGCCAGCAGTTACGGGACTATTACAGATACGCAGTATTTT. Encoded protein: CASSYGTITDTQYF. This chain links TRBV6-2 or TRBV6-3 with TRBJ2-3, with TRBD2 matching over 7 bases. The V gene's germline CDR1 is MNHEY and CDR2 SVGEGT. V trimming: 2 bases; J trimming: 3 bases; junction bases outside the gene matches: 2. The CDR3 consists of 14 residues.

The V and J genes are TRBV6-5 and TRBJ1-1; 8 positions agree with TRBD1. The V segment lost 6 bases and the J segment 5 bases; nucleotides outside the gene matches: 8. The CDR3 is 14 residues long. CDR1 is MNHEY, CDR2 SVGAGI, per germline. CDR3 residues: CASSSPHRGTEAFF. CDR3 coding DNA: TGTGCCAGCAGCTCCCCGCACAGGGGGACTGAAGCTTTCTTT.

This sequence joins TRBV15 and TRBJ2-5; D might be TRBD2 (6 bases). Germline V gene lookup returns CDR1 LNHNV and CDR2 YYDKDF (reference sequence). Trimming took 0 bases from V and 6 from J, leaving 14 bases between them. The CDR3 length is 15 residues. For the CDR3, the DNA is TGTGCCACCAGCAGAGATAACGGGGGATTGAAGACCCAGTACTTC. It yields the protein CATSRDNGGLKTQYF.

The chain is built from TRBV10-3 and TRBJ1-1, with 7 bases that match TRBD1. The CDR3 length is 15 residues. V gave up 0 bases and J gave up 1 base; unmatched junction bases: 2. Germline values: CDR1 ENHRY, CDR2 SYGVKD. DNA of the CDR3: TGTGCCATCAGTGAGTCGAGACAGGGGAACACTGAAGCTTTCTTT. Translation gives CAISESRQGNTEAFF.

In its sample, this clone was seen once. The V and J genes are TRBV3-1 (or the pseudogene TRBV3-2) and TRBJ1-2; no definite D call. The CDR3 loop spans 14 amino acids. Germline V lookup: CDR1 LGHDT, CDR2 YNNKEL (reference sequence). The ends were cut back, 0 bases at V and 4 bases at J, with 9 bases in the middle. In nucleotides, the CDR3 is TGTGCCAGCAGCCAAGATGCAGGCCTCTATGGCTACACCTTC. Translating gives CASSQDAGLYGYTF.

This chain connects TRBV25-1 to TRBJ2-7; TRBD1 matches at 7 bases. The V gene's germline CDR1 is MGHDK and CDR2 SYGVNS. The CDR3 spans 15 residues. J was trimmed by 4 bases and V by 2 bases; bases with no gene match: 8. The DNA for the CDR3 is TGTGCCAGCAGTGAACAGGTACAGGGGAAATACGAGCAGTACTTC. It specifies CASSEQVQGKYEQYF.

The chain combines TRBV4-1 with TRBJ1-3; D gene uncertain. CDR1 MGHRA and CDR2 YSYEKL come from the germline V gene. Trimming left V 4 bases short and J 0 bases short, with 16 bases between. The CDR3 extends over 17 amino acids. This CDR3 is CASSLPTLGSSGNTIYF. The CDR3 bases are TGCGCCAGCAGCCTTCCCACACTGGGGAGCTCTGGAAACACCATATATTTT.

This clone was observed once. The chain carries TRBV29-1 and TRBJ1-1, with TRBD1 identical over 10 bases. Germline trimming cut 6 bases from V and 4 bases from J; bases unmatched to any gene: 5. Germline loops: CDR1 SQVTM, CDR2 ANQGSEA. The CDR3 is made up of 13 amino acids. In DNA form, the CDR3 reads TGCAGCGTAGACAGGGGGCAGAGCACTGAAGCTTTCTTT. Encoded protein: CSVDRGQSTEAFF.